Listed below are T cell receptor beta chains from one sample, sequenced in a study of T cell repertoires in cytomegalovirus infection. TCRdb re-called the reads with MiXCR, one entry per CDR3 protein. Of around 530,000 distinct CDR3 sequences in the sample, 15% to 20% were seen once. Sequencing was carried out using CD8+ T cells from PBMCs. The receptor source for this set is a human donor in good health (CMV status not recorded). Some clones in this sample may be carry-over from other donors' samples. CDR3s include the opening cysteine and the closing phenylalanine or tryptophan. The D gene is left open where the match is weak. Size is stated for part of the rows, as once, few or many counts, or as a class when the clone is expanded.

abundance,v_gene,j_gene,d_gene,CDR3nt,CDR3aa
many,TRBV6-1,TRBJ2-7,.,TGTGCCAGCAGTGCCTCTTTTTTCTACGAGCAGTACTTC,CASSASFFYEQYF
few,TRBV15,TRBJ1-2,.,TGTGCCACCAGGGGGGGTTTAAGCGGCTACACCTTC,CATRGGLSGYTF
few,TRBV4-2,TRBJ2-7,.,TGTGCCAGCAGCCAAGTGCCGGCCGGGCGGGTCGAGCAGTACTTC,CASSQVPAGRVEQYF
many,TRBV7-2,TRBJ2-3,.,TGTGCCAGCAGCCCAATGGTGGTCCTAAAGACAGATACGCAGTATTTT,CASSPMVVLKTDTQYF
many,TRBV7-2,TRBJ2-5,TRBD1,TGTGCCAGCAGCTTAGAATCGTTCGGGACAGGGGTTCAAGAGACCCAGTACTTC,CASSLESFGTGVQETQYF
.,TRBV5-4,TRBJ2-7,.,TGTGCCAGAGGGGAGGGGGTGGACGAGCAGTACTTC,CARGEGVDEQYF
.,TRBV28,TRBJ1-1,.,TGTGCCAGCAGTCCCACCGGGAGCCAGACTGAAGCTTTCTTT,CASSPTGSQTEAFF
many,TRBV15,TRBJ2-6,.,TGTGCCACCAGCCGGGCAGCTGGGGCCAACGTCCTGACTTTC,CATSRAAGANVLTF
.,TRBV27,TRBJ1-6,.,TGTGCCAGCAGTTTATCTGGCGGGGCCCAGTCACCCCTCCACTTT,CASSLSGGAQSPLHF
.,TRBV10-3,TRBJ2-7,.,TGTGCCATCAGGGGGGGACGGGACTCTAATTATGAGAACGAGCAGTACTTC,CAIRGGRDSNYENEQYF
.,TRBV9,TRBJ2-1,TRBD2,TGTGCCAGCAGCGTAGATCCTAGCGGGGGGGATAGGAATGAGCAGTTCTTC,CASSVDPSGGDRNEQFF
.,TRBV5-5,TRBJ2-4,TRBD2,TGTGCCAGCAGCTTCGGGACTAGCGGGGGGGGGAAAAACATTCAGTACTTC,CASSFGTSGGGKNIQYF
few,TRBV2,TRBJ2-1,TRBD2,TGTGCCAGCTGGGGGGGACTGGGAGACAATGAGCAGTTCTTC,CASWGGLGDNEQFF
few,TRBV2,TRBJ2-7,TRBD2,TGTGCCAGCAGTGACGGCGGGAGTACCACCTACGAGCAGTACTTC,CASSDGGSTTYEQYF
few,TRBV27,TRBJ2-5,.,TGTGCCAGCAGTGGGTCGGGGGAGACCCAGTACTTC,CASSGSGETQYF
.,TRBV3-1,TRBJ2-7,.,TGTGCCAGCAGCCAAGGATGGGAGAGCTACGAGCAGTACTTC,CASSQGWESYEQYF
.,TRBV5-1,TRBJ1-1,.,TGCGCCAGCAGAACCGGGGCCCGCGCTGAAGCTTTCTTT,CASRTGARAEAFF
.,TRBV19,TRBJ2-2,.,TGTGCCAGTAGTATAAGCACGTATGGGAACACCGGGGAGCTGTTTTTT,CASSISTYGNTGELFF
many,TRBV11-2,TRBJ2-2,TRBD2,TGTGCCAGCAGCCCGATACCGGGACTAGCGGGAGGGCCCACCGGGGAGCTGTTTTTT,CASSPIPGLAGGPTGELFF
few,TRBV5-1,TRBJ1-1,.,TGCGCCAGCAGCTTGTGGGTAGGGGAGGGATACACTGAAGCTTTCTTT,CASSLWVGEGYTEAFF
few,TRBV11-1,TRBJ1-2,.,TGTGCCAGCAGCTCCACTAGACAGCCCTTCTCGCCCGGCTACACCTTC,CASSSTRQPFSPGYTF
many,TRBV7-9,TRBJ1-1,.,TGTGCCAGCAGCTCCGGGAGGGAAGCTTTCTTT,CASSSGREAFF
many,TRBV6-5,TRBJ1-1,TRBD1,TGTGCCAGCAGTTACTTACAGGGGGCCCACACTGAAGCTTTCTTT,CASSYLQGAHTEAFF
.,TRBV3-1,TRBJ2-1,.,TGTGCCAGCAGCCAAGATCTTGCGGGAATGGTGTACAATGAGCAGTTCTTC,CASSQDLAGMVYNEQFF
few,TRBV11-2,TRBJ2-7,.,TGTGCCAGCAGGCAGGGCCTTCTCGAGCAGTACTTC,CASRQGLLEQYF
many,TRBV7-9,TRBJ1-5,TRBD1,TGTGCCAGCAGCTCTCCAGGGGGCAGCCAGCCCCAGCATTTT,CASSSPGGSQPQHF
many,TRBV30,TRBJ2-7,.,TGTGCCTGGAGTAAGGGGACTTTTTATCTCTACGAGCAGTACTTC,CAWSKGTFYLYEQYF
many,TRBV28,TRBJ1-1,.,TGTGCCAGCAGTTTATTTCCGACCTCAAACACTGAAGCTTTCTTT,CASSLFPTSNTEAFF
.,TRBV7-9,TRBJ2-1,.,TGTGCCAGCAGAACGCGAGACGACAGCTCCTACAATGAGCAGTTCTTC,CASRTRDDSSYNEQFF
many,TRBV6-1,TRBJ1-5,.,TGTGCCAGCAGTGAATCGCCGGATTCTGGCAATCAGCCCCAGCATTTT,CASSESPDSGNQPQHF
.,TRBV6-6,TRBJ2-7,TRBD2,TGTGTCACCCTGGGAGGGGATTACGAGCAGTACTTC,CVTLGGDYEQYF
few,TRBV9,TRBJ1-2,.,TGTGCCAGCAAAACGGGAGCCTATGGCTACACCTTC,CASKTGAYGYTF
.,TRBV7-9,TRBJ2-7,.,TGTGCCAGCAGCCCGCCCGGGACTCTTCACGAGCAGTACTTC,CASSPPGTLHEQYF
.,TRBV20-1,TRBJ2-2,.,TGCAGTGCTAGAGATCGAGAACAGAACACCGGGGAGCTGTTTTTT,CSARDREQNTGELFF
many,TRBV30,TRBJ2-1,TRBD2,TGTGCCTGGACCGGGACTAGCGGTTACAATGAGCAGTTCTTC,CAWTGTSGYNEQFF
.,TRBV5-1,TRBJ2-6,.,TGCGCCAGCAGATCAGGGTCTGGGTCCAACGTCCTGACTTTC,CASRSGSGSNVLTF
.,TRBV27,TRBJ2-1,TRBD2,TGTGCCAGCAGTCCCAGACTAGCGAGGTGGAATGAGCAGTTCTTC,CASSPRLARWNEQFF
.,TRBV4-2,TRBJ2-1,.,TGTGCCAGCAGCCCTTTTGGGGAGAGCAATGAGCAGTTCTTC,CASSPFGESNEQFF
many,TRBV7-2,TRBJ1-1,.,TGTGCCAGCAGCCTCGGGAGGACGAGAAACACTGAAGCTTTCTTT,CASSLGRTRNTEAFF
.,TRBV4-1,TRBJ2-1,.,TGCGCCAGCAGCCTCCTGGACGAGAACCATGAGCAGTTCTTC,CASSLLDENHEQFF
many,TRBV7-9,TRBJ1-2,.,TGTGCCAGCAGCTCCGGTCTGAGGCGCGAAAACTATGGCTACACCTTC,CASSSGLRRENYGYTF
many,TRBV7-9,TRBJ2-7,.,TGTGCCAGCAGCTTAACGGGCCTAAGCTCCTACGAGCAGTACTTC,CASSLTGLSSYEQYF
.,TRBV29-1,TRBJ1-1,.,TGCAGCGTTGAAACGGAAGGGGTAGGGGTGAACACTGAAGCTTTCTTT,CSVETEGVGVNTEAFF
.,TRBV27,TRBJ2-5,.,TGTGCCAGCAGTACCAGTGGCGGGATCCAAGAGACCCAGTACTTC,CASSTSGGIQETQYF
.,TRBV28,TRBJ1-2,.,TGTGCCAGCAGTTTCCCTAATAACTATGGCTACACCTTC,CASSFPNNYGYTF
few,TRBV4-1,TRBJ2-5,.,TGCGCCAGCAGCCAACTCCAAAGATCGGCAGAGACCCAGTACTTC,CASSQLQRSAETQYF